The rows below give T cell receptor beta chains drawn from one sample of a study of blood T cell repertoires in COVID-19. Profiling relied on immunoSEQ multiplex PCR, and the TCRdb table lists in-frame clones only, not all of them. The table records more than 400,000 clones, 90% of them present only once. The material sequenced was PBMCs or T cells enriched from blood (not recorded which). These receptors came from a man younger than 30 who had recovered from COVID-19. Both conserved end residues are trimmed from each CDR3.

V gene	J gene	CDR3 protein
TRBV5-1	TRBJ2-3	ASTLSGPTDTQY
TRBV18	TRBJ2-3	ASSPQDGPTDTQY
TRBV2	TRBJ1-1	ASSGGRGPIAEAF
TRBV2	TRBJ1-2	ASRAGEDGYT
TRBV9	TRBJ1-1	ASSPGQGNTEAF
TRBV7-9	TRBJ1-2	ASSSKQGALYGYT
TRBV10-3	TRBJ2-5	AISGGGSGSGKETQY
TRBV29-1	TRBJ2-3	SVERSTDTQY
TRBV20-1	TRBJ2-7	SASLGLTTYEQY
TRBV7-2	TRBJ1-2	ASSLSSDRGAFYGYT
TRBV7-2	TRBJ1-6	ASSLGVTGLSSPLH
TRBV5-1	TRBJ2-7	ASSRGQGGYEQY
TRBV19	TRBJ1-2	ASSIVPGAGYGYT
TRBV5-1	TRBJ2-7	ASSFRTGDEQY
TRBV5-1	TRBJ2-1	ASSLGGGPYNEQF
TRBV19	TRBJ1-5	AEVGTENNQPQH
TRBV12-3/TRBV12-4	TRBJ1-3	ASTYLSGNTIY
TRBV5-1	TRBJ2-3	ASSLGSGGTDTQY
TRBV6-6	TRBJ2-1	ASSYAGGLNNEQF
TRBV3-1/TRBV3-2	TRBJ1-6	ASSPEVGTGSSPLH
TRBV9	TRBJ1-6	ASSPQNYNNSPLH
TRBV7-9	TRBJ2-5	ASSLGDRGYQETQY
TRBV6-5	TRBJ1-6	ASRTGNYSPLH
TRBV6-4	TRBJ1-2	ASSEFYLDYGYT
TRBV27	TRBJ2-5	ASSTSGRETQY
TRBV7-8	TRBJ2-1	ASSLARGLGGNEQF
TRBV18	TRBJ2-5	ASSPSMGREGETQY
TRBV7-3	TRBJ2-5	ASSTTGGETQY
TRBV10-1	TRBJ2-1	ASSEGTSYNEQF
TRBV18	TRBJ1-1	ASSRQQGRDEAF
TRBV19	TRBJ1-2	ASSIKEDLGYT
TRBV11-2	TRBJ2-3	ASTRPGVPDTQY
TRBV15	TRBJ2-1	ATSRDLAGDGEQF
TRBV2	TRBJ1-2	ASSEGKAYGYT
TRBV7-9	TRBJ2-1	ASSLEGLTPGNEQF
TRBV28	TRBJ2-5	ASSSPGLEETQY
TRBV14	TRBJ1-6	ASSQGGALVTNSPLH
TRBV7-7	TRBJ2-3	AIGGKDTQY
TRBV7-9	TRBJ1-3	ASDRGRESSGNTIY
TRBV3-1/TRBV3-2	TRBJ1-1	ASSEHGVGGGTEAF
TRBV9	TRBJ2-1	ASAGGQGDYNEQF
TRBV5-1	TRBJ1-1	ASSSGGADTEAF
TRBV5-1	TRBJ1-1	ASSPGGLNTEAF
TRBV4-1	TRBJ1-3	ASSLIEGGQGLTVPGNTIY
TRBV6-1	TRBJ1-3	ASSDPQGMSNTIY
TRBV5-1	TRBJ1-3	ASSLTGVGNTIY